The next 4 T cell receptor beta chains were all read from a single sample in a study of blood T cell repertoires in COVID-19 (dated by TCRdb to about 2020). Library preparation employed the immunoSEQ multiplex PCR assay. TCRdb limited this immuneACCESS table to in-frame rearrangements with V and J called. A share of clones is missing; checked studies link under half to unresolved V genes, and the rest is unexplained. This sample has over 200,000 clones in its table, and about nine tenths of those were observed once. Of the sample, around a tenth is held by the ten largest clones. The sequenced material came from peripheral blood. Receptor source: a man between 50 and 59 years old with COVID-19, enrolled during active disease.

This sequence joins TRBV5-6 and TRBJ1-5; 8 nucleotides agree with TRBD1. V shed 4 bases and J 3 bases; nucleotides not matched to a gene: 9. The CDR3 has 16 amino acids. CDR1 is SGHDT and CDR2 is YYEEEE in the germline V gene. The CDR3 bases are TGTGCCAGCAGCCATTCCGGGACAGGATACAATCAGCCCCAGCATTTT. It encodes CASSHSGTGYNQPQHF.

This clone appeared a few times. The chain employs TRBV2 and TRBJ1-3; 9 bases match TRBD1. The CDR3 consists of 19 residues. V gave up 6 bases and J gave up 13 bases; unmatched junction bases: 28. CDR1 is SNHLY and CDR2 is FYNNEI in the germline V gene. The chain's CDR3 is CASRVYPDRVKSGQGIIYF. The DNA of the CDR3 is TGTGCCAGCAGGGTCTATCCGGACAGGGTGAAATCCGGACAGGGGATAATATATTTT.

The chain employs TRBV5-1 and TRBJ2-3; tentatively, D is TRBD2 (6 bases). V dropped 5 bases and J dropped 6 bases, with 16 bases sitting between them. The CDR3 has 14 residues. The germline gives CDR1 SGHRS, CDR2 YFSETQ. The CDR3 nucleotides are TGCGCCAGCAGGGTGGGACTCCACTTGGATACGCAGTATTTT. Its translation is CASRVGLHLDTQYF.

On this clone: The junction departs from the called germline gene at one end, perhaps through a read error. The rearrangement links TRBV7-9 to TRBJ2-1; TRBD2 is a possible D gene (5 bases). Germline V gene sequence: CDR1 SEHNR, CDR2 FQNEAQ (reference sequence). The CDR3 length is 14 residues. CDR3 sequence reads: CASSSPGRGVSLLF. The CDR3 DNA follows: TGTGCCAGCAGCTCCCCGGGTCGGGGAGTTTCTCTCCTCTTC. The whole variable domain, remainder taken from reference TRBV7-9 and TRBJ2-1, is DTGVSQNPRHKITKRGQNVTFRCDPISEHNRLYWYRQTLGQGPEFLTYFQNEAQLEKSRLLSDRFSAERPKGSFSTLEIQRTEQGDSAMYLCASSSPGRGVSLLFGPGTRLTVL.